This T cell receptor beta chain was sequenced during a study of shared clonotypes between healthy human individuals. Here immunoSEQ multiplex PCR was the method, and the copy in TCRdb shows in-frame clones only, minus some. The sample holds over a million clones, around four fifths seen once. The CDR3 is made up of 15 amino acids. V was pared by 3 bases and J by 7 bases, with 4 bases of the junction left unmatched. The germline V gene has CDR1 MDHEN and CDR2 SYDVKM. The chain has TRBV28 and TRBJ1-4; the match to TRBD1 covers 11 bases. The source of this sequence is a man aged 18-30 years in good health. Sequencing used memory CD4+ T cells sorted from blood. The subset denotes: CD45RA-negative fraction. Written as DNA, the CDR3 is TGTGCCAGCAGTTTGAGGACAGGGGGCGTTGAAAAACTGTTTTTT. Encoded protein: CASSLRTGGVEKLFF. Together with reference TRBV28 and TRBJ1-4, the CDR3 gives the full variable domain: DVKVTQSSRYLVKRTGEKVFLECVQDMDHENMFWYRQDPGLGLRLIYFSYDVKMKEKGDIPEGYSVSREKKERFSLILESASTNQTSMYLCASSLRTGGVEKLFFGSGTQLSVL.